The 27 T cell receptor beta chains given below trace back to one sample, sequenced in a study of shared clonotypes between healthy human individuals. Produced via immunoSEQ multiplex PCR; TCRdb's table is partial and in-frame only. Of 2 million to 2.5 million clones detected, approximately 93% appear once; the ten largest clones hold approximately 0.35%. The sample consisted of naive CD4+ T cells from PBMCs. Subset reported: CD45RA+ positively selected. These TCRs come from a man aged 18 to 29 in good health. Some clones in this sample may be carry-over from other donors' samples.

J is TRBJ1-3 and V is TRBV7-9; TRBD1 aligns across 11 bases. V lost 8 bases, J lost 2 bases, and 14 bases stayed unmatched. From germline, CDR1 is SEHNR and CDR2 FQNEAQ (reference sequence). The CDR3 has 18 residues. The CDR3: CASRLVLGTGGTGNTIYF. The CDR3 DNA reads TGTGCCAGCCGCCTTGTATTGGGGACAGGGGGAACTGGAAACACCATATATTTT. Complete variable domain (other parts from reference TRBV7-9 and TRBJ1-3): DTGVSQNPRHKITKRGQNVTFRCDPISEHNRLYWYRQTLGQGPEFLTYFQNEAQLEKSRLLSDRFSAERPKGSFSTLEIQRTEQGDSAMYLCASRLVLGTGGTGNTIYFGEGSWLTVV.

CDR3 DNA sequence: TGTGCCATCAGTGGACAGGCGAGGAACACCGGGGAGCTGTTTTTT. As protein: CAISGQARNTGELFF. This chain links TRBV10-3 with TRBJ2-2, with a tentative D call TRBD1 (6 bases). V lost 4 bases to trimming and J lost 1 base, with 10 bases between them. The CDR3 consists of 15 residues. Germline loops: CDR1 ENHRY, CDR2 SYGVKD.

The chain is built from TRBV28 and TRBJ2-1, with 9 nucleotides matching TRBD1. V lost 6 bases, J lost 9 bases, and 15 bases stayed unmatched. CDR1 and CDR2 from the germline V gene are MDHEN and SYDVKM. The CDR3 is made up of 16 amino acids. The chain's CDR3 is CASRTTGGGERGEQFF. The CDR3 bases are TGTGCCAGCAGAACCACAGGGGGCGGAGAGAGGGGTGAGCAGTTCTTC.

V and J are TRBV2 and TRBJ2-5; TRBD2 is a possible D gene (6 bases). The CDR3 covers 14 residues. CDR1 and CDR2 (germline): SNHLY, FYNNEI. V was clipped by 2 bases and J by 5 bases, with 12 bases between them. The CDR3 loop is CASSELTRSETQYF. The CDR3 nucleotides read TGTGCCAGCAGTGAATTGACTAGGTCGGAGACCCAGTACTTC.

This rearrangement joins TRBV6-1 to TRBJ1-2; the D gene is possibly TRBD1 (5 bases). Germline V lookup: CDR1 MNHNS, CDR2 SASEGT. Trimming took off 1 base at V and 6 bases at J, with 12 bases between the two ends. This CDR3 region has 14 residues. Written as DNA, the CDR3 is TGTGCCAGCAGTGAAGGGTGGGGGGTGAATGGCTACACCTTC. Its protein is CASSEGWGVNGYTF.

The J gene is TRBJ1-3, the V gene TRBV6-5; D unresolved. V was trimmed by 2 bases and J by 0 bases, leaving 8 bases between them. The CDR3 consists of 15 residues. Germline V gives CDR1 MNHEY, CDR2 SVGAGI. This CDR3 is CASSYRRVSGNTIYF. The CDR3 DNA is TGTGCCAGCAGTTACCGCCGTGTCTCTGGAAACACCATATATTTT.

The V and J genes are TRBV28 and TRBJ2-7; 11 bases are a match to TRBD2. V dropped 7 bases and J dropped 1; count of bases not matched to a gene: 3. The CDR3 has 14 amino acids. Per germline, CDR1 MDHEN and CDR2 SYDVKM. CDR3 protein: CASTGTSGSYEQYF. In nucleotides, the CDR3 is TGTGCCAGCACCGGGACTAGCGGATCCTACGAGCAGTACTTC.

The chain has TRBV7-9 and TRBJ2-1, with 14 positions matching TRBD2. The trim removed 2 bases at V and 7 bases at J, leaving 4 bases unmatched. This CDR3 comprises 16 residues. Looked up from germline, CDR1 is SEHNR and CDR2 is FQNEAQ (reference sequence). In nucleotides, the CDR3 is TGTGCCAGCAGCTTACCGGGACTAGCGGGAGTAAATGAGCAGTTCTTC. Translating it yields CASSLPGLAGVNEQFF.

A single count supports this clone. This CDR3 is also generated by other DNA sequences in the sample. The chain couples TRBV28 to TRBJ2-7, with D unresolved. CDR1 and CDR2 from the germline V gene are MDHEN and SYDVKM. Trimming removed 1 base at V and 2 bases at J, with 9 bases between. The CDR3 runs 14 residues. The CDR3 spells CASSLSRPPYEQYF. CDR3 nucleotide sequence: TGTGCCAGCAGTTTATCCAGGCCCCCCTACGAGCAGTACTTC.

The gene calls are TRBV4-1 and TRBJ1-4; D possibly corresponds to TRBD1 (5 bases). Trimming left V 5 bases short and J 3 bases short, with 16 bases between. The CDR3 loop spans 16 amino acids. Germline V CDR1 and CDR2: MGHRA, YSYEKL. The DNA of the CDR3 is TGCGCCAGCAGCGAGAGGAGGGACGGAGCTAATGAAAAACTGTTTTTT. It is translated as CASSERRDGANEKLFF.

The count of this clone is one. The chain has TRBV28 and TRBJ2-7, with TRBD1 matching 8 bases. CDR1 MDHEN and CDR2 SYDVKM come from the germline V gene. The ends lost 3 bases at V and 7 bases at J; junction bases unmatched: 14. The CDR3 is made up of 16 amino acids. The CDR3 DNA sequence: TGTGCCAGCAGTTTCACCCTTACCCAGGGGGCGCAAGAGCAGTACTTC. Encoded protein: CASSFTLTQGAQEQYF. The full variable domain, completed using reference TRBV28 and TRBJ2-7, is DVKVTQSSRYLVKRTGEKVFLECVQDMDHENMFWYRQDPGLGLRLIYFSYDVKMKEKGDIPEGYSVSREKKERFSLILESASTNQTSMYLCASSFTLTQGAQEQYFGPGTRLTVT.

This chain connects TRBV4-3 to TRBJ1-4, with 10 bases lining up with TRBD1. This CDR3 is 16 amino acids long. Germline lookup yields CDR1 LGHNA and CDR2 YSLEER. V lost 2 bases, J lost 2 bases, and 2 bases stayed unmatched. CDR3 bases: TGCGCCAGCAGCCAAAGACAGGGGGCGACTAATGAAAAACTGTTTTTT. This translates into CASSQRQGATNEKLFF.

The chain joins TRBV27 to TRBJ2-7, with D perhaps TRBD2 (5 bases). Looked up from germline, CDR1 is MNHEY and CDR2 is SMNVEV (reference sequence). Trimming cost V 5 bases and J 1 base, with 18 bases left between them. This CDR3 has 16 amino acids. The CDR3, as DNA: TGTGCCAGCAGTCCCTTGGGAAGAGGGCCATCCTACGAGCAGTACTTC. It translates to CASSPLGRGPSYEQYF.

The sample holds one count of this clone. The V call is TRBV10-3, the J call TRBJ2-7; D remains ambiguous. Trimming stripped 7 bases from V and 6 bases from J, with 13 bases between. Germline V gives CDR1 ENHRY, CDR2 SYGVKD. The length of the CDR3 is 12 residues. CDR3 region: CAITSEGREQYF. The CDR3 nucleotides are TGTGCCATCACCTCGGAAGGTCGCGAGCAGTACTTC.

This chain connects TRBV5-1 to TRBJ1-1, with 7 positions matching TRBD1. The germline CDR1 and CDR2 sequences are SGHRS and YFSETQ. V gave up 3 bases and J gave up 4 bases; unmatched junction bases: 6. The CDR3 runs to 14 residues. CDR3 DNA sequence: TGCGCCAGCAGCTGGGGGACAGAGGGCACTGAAGCTTTCTTT. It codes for CASSWGTEGTEAFF.

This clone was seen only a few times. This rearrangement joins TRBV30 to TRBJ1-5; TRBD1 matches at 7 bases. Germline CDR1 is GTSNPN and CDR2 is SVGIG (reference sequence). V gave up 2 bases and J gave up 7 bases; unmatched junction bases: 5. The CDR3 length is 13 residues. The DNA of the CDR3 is TGTGCCTGGAGTCCAGAGGGGGCCCAGCCCCAGCATTTT. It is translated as CAWSPEGAQPQHF.

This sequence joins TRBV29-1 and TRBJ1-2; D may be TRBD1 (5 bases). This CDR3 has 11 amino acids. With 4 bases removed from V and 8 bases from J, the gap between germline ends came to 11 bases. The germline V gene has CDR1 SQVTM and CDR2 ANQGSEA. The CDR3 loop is CSVARTTGYTF. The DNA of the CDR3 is TGCAGCGTTGCCCGGACAACCGGCTACACCTTC.

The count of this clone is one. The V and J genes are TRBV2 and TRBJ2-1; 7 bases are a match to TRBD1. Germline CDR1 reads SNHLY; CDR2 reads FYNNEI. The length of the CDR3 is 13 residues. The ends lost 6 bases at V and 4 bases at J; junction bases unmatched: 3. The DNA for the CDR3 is TGTGCCAGCAGCCAGGGACAGTACAATGAGCAGTTCTTC. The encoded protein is CASSQGQYNEQFF.

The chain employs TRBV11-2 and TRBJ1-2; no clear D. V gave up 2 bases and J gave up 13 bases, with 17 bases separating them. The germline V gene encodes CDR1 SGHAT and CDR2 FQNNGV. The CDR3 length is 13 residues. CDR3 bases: TGTGCCAGCAGCTTACAGTGGGCAGGCCTGGTCACCTTC. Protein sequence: CASSLQWAGLVTF.

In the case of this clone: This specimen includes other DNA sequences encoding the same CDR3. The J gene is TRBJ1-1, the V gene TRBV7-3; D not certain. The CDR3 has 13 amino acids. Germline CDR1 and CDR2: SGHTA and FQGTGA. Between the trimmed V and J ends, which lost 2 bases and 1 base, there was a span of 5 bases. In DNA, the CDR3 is TGTGCCAGCAGCTTACTAGGGAACACTGAAGCTTTCTTT. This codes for CASSLLGNTEAFF. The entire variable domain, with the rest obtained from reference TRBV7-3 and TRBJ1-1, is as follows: GAGVSQTPSNKVTEKGKYVELRCDPISGHTALYWYRQSLGQGPEFLIYFQGTGAADDSGLPNDRFFAVRPEGSVSTLKIQRTERGDSAVYLCASSLLGNTEAFFGQGTRLTVV.

CDR3 sequence (DNA): TGTGCCAGCAGCTTGTTATTGGGTCAGCCCCAGCATTTT. This translates into CASSLLLGQPQHF. The V and J genes are TRBV5-6 and TRBJ1-5; no definite D call. Germline CDR1 and CDR2: SGHDT and YYEEEE. The germline V and J ends were trimmed by 1 base and 6 bases, with 8 bases remaining between them. This CDR3 is 13 amino acids long. Filled out from reference TRBV5-6 and TRBJ1-5, the complete variable domain reads DAGVTQSPTHLIKTRGQQVTLRCSPKSGHDTVSWYQQALGQGPQFIFQYYEEEERQRGNFPDRFSGHQFPNYSSELNVNALLLGDSALYLCASSLLLGQPQHFGDGTRLSIL.

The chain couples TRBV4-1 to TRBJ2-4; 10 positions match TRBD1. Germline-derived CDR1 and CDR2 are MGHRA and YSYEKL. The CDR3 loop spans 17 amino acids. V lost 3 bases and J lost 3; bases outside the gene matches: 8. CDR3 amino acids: CASSHEDRGSYKNIQYF. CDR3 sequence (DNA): TGCGCCAGCAGCCACGAGGACAGGGGGAGTTACAAAAACATTCAGTACTTC.

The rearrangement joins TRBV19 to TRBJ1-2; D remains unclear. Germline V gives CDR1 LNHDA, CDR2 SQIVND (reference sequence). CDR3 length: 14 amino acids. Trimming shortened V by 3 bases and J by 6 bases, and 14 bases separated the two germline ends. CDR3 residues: CASSIWGVVHGYTF. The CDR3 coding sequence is TGTGCCAGTAGTATCTGGGGAGTTGTCCATGGCTACACCTTC.

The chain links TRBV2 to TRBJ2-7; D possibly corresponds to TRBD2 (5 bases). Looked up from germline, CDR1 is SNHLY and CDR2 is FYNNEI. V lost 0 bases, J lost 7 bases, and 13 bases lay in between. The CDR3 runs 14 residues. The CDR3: CASSEALDSGEQYF. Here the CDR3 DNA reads TGTGCCAGCAGTGAAGCGTTAGACTCGGGGGAGCAGTACTTC.

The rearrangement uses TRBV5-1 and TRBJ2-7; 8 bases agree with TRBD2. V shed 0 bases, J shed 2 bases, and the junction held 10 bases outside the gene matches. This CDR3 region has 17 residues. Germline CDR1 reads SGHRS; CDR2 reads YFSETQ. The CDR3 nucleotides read TGCGCCAGCAGCTTGGCCCTAAGCGGGAGCCTTACCTACGAGCAGTACTTC. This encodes CASSLALSGSLTYEQYF.

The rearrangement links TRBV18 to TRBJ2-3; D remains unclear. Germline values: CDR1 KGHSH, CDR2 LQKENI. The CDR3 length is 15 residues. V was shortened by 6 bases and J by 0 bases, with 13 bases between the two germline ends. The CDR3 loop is CASSIKTLSTDTQYF. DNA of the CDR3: TGTGCCAGCTCGATCAAGACCCTTAGCACAGATACGCAGTATTTT.

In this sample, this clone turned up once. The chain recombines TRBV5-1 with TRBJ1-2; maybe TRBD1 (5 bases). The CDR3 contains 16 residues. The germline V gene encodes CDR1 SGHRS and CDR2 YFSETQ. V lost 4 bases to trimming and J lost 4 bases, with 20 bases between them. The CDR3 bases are TGCGCCAGCAGCCCCGGCGTTGCGGGGACTACCTATGGCTACACCTTC. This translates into CASSPGVAGTTYGYTF.